These T cell receptor beta chains were read from a single sample in a study of blood T cell repertoires in COVID-19. Libraries were prepared by immunoSEQ multiplex PCR; TCRdb keeps only in-frame clonotypes and omits some of them. This sample has 110,000 to 150,000 clones, with over 75% found just once. Sequencing was carried out using peripheral blood. The receptors derive from a human donor in a cohort sampled during active COVID-19. CDR3s include the opening cysteine and the closing phenylalanine or tryptophan. A D gene is named only where the DNA matches it firmly. Clone size is shown for a subset of rows, as once, few, many or a class of expanded clone.

V: TRBV27
J: TRBJ1-1
D: -
size: -
DNA: TGTGCCAGCAGTTTCCACAGGGAGAACACTGAAGCTTTCTTT
CDR3: CASSFHRENTEAFF

V: TRBV7-2
J: TRBJ1-2
D: TRBD1
size: -
DNA: TGTGCCAGCAGCCAGGACAGGGTTCCTCTTTGGGGTGGCTACACCTTC
CDR3: CASSQDRVPLWGGYTF

V: TRBV4-2
J: TRBJ1-3
D: -
size: -
DNA: TGTGCCAGCAGCCAAATACCCGGGGCGAACACAGGGAGCACTGGAAACACCATATATTTT
CDR3: CASSQIPGANTGSTGNTIYF

V: TRBV5-1
J: TRBJ2-1
D: -
size: -
DNA: TGCGCCAGCAGCTTTCCGGGGGATGAGCAGTTCTTC
CDR3: CASSFPGDEQFF

V: TRBV15
J: TRBJ1-5
D: -
size: -
DNA: TGTGCCACCAGCAGAGATAGAGGACAGCCCCAGCATTTT
CDR3: CATSRDRGQPQHF

V: TRBV28
J: TRBJ2-2
D: TRBD1
size: -
DNA: TGTGCCAGCACCAGACAGGGGGTCTCTAAGGGGACCGGGGAGCTGTTTTTT
CDR3: CASTRQGVSKGTGELFF

V: TRBV11-3
J: TRBJ2-6
D: TRBD1
size: -
DNA: TGTGCCAGCAGCCCGGGACAGGGGGTAGTCACTGGGGCCAACGTCCTGACTTTC
CDR3: CASSPGQGVVTGANVLTF

V: TRBV7-2
J: TRBJ2-1
D: -
size: -
DNA: TGTGCCAGCAGTATCCCACGGGGTGAGTCATATGAGCAGTTCTTC
CDR3: CASSIPRGESYEQFF

V: TRBV7-9
J: TRBJ1-5
D: -
size: -
DNA: TGTGCCAGCAGCCAAACGGGAAATAGCAATCAGCCCCAGCATTTT
CDR3: CASSQTGNSNQPQHF

V: TRBV7-3
J: TRBJ2-4
D: -
size: -
DNA: TGTGCCAGCAGCTATATATTGTGTCTAGCCAAAAACATTCAGTACTTC
CDR3: CASSYILCLAKNIQYF

V: TRBV5-1
J: TRBJ1-6
D: -
size: -
DNA: TGCGCCAGCAGCCTCCAAAGCGGGGCGGATAATTCACCCCTCCACTTT
CDR3: CASSLQSGADNSPLHF

V: TRBV6-5
J: TRBJ1-1
D: TRBD1
size: -
DNA: TGTGCCAGCAGAGCCCCAGGGGGCACTGAAGCTTTCTTT
CDR3: CASRAPGGTEAFF

V: TRBV12-3/TRBV12-4
J: TRBJ1-2
D: -
size: -
DNA: TGTGCCAGCAGCCCCACCGGGGGGCATGGCTACACCTTC
CDR3: CASSPTGGHGYTF

V: TRBV19
J: TRBJ2-7
D: -
size: once
DNA: TGTGCCAGTAGTATTAGCAGGGTAGGGTACGAGCAGTACTTC
CDR3: CASSISRVGYEQYF

V: TRBV3-1/TRBV3-2
J: TRBJ2-5
D: TRBD1
size: -
DNA: TGTGCCAGCAGCCCACCCCCGGGACAGCTCCAAGAGACCCAGTACTTC
CDR3: CASSPPPGQLQETQYF

V: TRBV29-1
J: TRBJ1-6
D: -
size: -
DNA: TGCAGCGCCGGCGGGCAGGCTCAGCGGTTT
CDR3: CSAGGQAQRF

V: TRBV7-2
J: TRBJ2-1
D: TRBD2
size: -
DNA: TGTGCCAGCAGCTTATCGCTAGCGGGGGTCGGGGAGCAGTTCTTC
CDR3: CASSLSLAGVGEQFF

V: TRBV7-2
J: TRBJ2-3
D: -
size: once
DNA: TGTGCCAGCAGCTTAGGGAGGAGAGATACGCAGTATTTT
CDR3: CASSLGRRDTQYF

V: TRBV18
J: TRBJ1-2
D: -
size: -
DNA: TGTGCCAGCTCACCAGCCGTCGAGAACTATGGCTACACCTTC
CDR3: CASSPAVENYGYTF

V: TRBV11-2
J: TRBJ1-5
D: -
size: -
DNA: TGTGCCAGCAGCCTACGTAGTGCTCAGCCCCAGCATTTT
CDR3: CASSLRSAQPQHF

V: TRBV7-2
J: TRBJ2-4
D: TRBD2
size: -
DNA: TGTGCCAGCAGTCAAACGAGCGGGGGGGCGACAGCCAAAAACATTCAGTACTTC
CDR3: CASSQTSGGATAKNIQYF

V: TRBV2
J: TRBJ1-2
D: -
size: -
DNA: TGTGCCAGCAGTGAAAAAATTGCGGGGGGCGGCTACACCTTC
CDR3: CASSEKIAGGGYTF